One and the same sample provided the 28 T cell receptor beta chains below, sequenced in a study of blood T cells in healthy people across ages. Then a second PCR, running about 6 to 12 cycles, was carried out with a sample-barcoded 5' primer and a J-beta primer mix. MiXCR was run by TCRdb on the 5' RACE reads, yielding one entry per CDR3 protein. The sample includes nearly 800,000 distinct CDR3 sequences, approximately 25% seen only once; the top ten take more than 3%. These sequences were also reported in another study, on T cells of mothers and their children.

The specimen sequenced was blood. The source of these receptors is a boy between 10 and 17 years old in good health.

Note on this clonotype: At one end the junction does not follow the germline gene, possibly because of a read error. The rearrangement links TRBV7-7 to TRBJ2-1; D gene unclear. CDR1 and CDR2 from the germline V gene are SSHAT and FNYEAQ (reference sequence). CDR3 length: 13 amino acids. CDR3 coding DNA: TGTGCTAGCAGCTTGCGCGAATATACTGAGCAGTTCTTC. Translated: CASSLREYTEQFF.

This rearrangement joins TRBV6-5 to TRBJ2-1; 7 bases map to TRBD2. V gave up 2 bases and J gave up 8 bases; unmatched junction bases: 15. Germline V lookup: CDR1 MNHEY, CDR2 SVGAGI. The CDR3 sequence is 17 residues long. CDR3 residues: CASSYLREPGRGDEQFF. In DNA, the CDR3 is TGTGCCAGCAGTTACCTAAGAGAGCCCGGCCGGGGGGATGAGCAGTTCTTC.

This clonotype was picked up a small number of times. The CDR3 DNA follows: TGTGCCATCAGTGAGGGGGAACTAGATACGCAGTATTTT. This sequence encodes CAISEGELDTQYF. The V and J genes are TRBV10-3 and TRBJ2-3; D is uncertain. The CDR3 contains 13 residues. Deletions cut 2 bases from V and 5 bases from J, with 8 bases between. The germline V gene has CDR1 ENHRY and CDR2 SYGVKD.

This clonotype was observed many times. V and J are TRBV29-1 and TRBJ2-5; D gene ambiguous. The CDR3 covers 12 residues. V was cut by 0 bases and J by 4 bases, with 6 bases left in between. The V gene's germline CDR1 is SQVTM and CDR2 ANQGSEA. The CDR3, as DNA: TGCAGCGTTGAAGATGGCGGAGAGACCCAGTACTTC. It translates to CSVEDGGETQYF.

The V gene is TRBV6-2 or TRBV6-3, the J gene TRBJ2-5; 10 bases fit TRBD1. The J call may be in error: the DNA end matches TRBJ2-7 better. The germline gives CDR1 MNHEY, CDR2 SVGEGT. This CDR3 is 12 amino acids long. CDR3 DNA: TGTGCCACCGGGACAGGGGCTTACGAGCAGTACTTC. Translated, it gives CATGTGAYEQYF.

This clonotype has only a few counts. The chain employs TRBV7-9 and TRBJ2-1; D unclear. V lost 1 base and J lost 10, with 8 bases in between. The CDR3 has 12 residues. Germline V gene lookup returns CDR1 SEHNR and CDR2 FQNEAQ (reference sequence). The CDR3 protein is CASSLVRSEQFF. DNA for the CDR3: TGTGCCAGCAGCTTAGTTCGCAGCGAGCAGTTCTTC.

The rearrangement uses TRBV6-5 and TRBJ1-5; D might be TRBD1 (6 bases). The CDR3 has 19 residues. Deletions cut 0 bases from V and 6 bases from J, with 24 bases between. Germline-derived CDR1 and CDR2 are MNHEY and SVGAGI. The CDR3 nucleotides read TGTGCCAGCAGTTACTCGATACGGGTAGGGCAGGGGACGTGTCAGCCCCAGCATTTT. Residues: CASSYSIRVGQGTCQPQHF.

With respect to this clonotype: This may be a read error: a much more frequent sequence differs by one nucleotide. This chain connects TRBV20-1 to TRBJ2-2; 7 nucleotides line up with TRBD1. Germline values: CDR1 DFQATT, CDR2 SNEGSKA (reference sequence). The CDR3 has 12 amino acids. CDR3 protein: CNAGQGAGELFF. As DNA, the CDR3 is TGCAATGCTGGTCAGGGGGCCGGGGAGCTGTTTTTT.

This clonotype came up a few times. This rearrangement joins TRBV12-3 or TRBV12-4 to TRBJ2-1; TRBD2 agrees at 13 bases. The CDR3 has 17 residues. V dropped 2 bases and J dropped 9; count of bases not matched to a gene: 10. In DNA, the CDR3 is TGTGCCAGCAGTTTACTACTAGCGGGAGGGGGGGGCCTTGAGCAGTTCTTC. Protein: CASSLLLAGGGGLEQFF.

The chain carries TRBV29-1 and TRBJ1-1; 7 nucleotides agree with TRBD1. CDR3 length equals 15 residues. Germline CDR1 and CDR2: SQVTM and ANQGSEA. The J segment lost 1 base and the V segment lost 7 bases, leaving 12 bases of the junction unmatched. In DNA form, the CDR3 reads TGCAGCGCCCAGGGGGGTCTACTCGAGAACACTGAAGCTTTCTTT. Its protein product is CSAQGGLLENTEAFF. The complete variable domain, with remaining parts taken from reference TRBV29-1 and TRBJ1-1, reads SAVISQKPSRDICQRGTSLTIQCQVDSQVTMMFWYRQQPGQSLTLIATANQGSEATYESGFVIDKFPISRPNLTFSTLTVSNMSPEDSSIYLCSAQGGLLENTEAFFGQGTRLTVV.

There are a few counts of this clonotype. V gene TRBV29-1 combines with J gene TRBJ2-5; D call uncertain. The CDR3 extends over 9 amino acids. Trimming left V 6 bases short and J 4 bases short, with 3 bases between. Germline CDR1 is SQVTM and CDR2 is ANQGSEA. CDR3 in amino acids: CSVLETQYF. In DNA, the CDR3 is TGCAGCGTCCTAGAGACCCAGTACTTC.

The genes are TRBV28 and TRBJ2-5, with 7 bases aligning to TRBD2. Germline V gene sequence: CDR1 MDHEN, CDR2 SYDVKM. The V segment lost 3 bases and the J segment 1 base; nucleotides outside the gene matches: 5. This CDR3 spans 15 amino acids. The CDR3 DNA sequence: TGTGCCAGCAGTTTTGGGGGGGGAGCCCAAGAGACCCAGTACTTC. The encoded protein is CASSFGGGAQETQYF.

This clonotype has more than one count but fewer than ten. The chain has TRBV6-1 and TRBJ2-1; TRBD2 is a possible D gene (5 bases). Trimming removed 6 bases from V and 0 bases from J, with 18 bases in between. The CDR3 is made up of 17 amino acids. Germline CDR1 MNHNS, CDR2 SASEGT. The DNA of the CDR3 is TGTGCCAGCAGCCTCCTCCCGGACTGGAGCTCCTACAATGAGCAGTTCTTC. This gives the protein CASSLLPDWSSYNEQFF.

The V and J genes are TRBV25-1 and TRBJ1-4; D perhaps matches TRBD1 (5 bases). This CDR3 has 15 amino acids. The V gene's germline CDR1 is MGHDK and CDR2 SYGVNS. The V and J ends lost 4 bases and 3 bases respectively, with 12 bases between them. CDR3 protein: CASSAPTGANEKLFF. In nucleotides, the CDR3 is TGTGCCAGCAGTGCCCCAACGGGGGCTAATGAAAAACTGTTTTTT.

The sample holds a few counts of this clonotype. CDR3 region: CASSPPREFHYTF. CDR3 DNA sequence: TGTGCCAGCAGCCCTCCCAGGGAGTTTCACTACACCTTC. The chain is built from TRBV9 and TRBJ1-2, with D perhaps matching TRBD1 (5 bases). CDR1 SGDLS and CDR2 YYNGEE come from the germline V gene. Between the trimmed V and J ends, which lost 4 bases and 10 bases, there was a span of 17 bases. The CDR3 consists of 13 residues.

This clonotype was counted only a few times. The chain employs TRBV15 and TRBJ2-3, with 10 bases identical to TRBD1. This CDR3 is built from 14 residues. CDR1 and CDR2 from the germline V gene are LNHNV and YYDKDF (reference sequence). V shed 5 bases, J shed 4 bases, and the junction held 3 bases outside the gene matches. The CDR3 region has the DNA TGTGCCACCAGCCGGGACAGGGGCCCAGATACGCAGTATTTT. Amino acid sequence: CATSRDRGPDTQYF.

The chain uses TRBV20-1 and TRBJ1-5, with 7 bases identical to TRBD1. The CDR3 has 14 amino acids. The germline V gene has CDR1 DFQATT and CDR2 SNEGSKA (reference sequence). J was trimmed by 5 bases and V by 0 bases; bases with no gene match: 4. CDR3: CSARDRDRYQPQHF. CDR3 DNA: TGCAGTGCTAGAGATCGGGACAGATATCAGCCCCAGCATTTT.

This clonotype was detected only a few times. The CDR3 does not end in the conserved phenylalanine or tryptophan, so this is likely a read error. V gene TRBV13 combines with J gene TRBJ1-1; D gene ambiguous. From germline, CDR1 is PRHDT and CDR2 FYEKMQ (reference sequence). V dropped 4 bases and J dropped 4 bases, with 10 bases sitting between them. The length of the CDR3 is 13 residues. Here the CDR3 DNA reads TGTGCCAGCAGCTCCCGACCGGCCACTGAAGCTTTCCTT. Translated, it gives CASSSRPATEAFL.

As DNA, the CDR3 is TGCAGCGTTGGCGGGGGGGTTCCAGAGACCCAGTACTTC. Amino acids: CSVGGGVPETQYF. This chain uses TRBV29-1 with TRBJ2-5; 9 bases map to TRBD2. The CDR3 consists of 13 residues. J was trimmed by 4 bases and V by 4 bases; bases with no gene match: 4. CDR1 and CDR2 from the germline V gene are SQVTM and ANQGSEA.

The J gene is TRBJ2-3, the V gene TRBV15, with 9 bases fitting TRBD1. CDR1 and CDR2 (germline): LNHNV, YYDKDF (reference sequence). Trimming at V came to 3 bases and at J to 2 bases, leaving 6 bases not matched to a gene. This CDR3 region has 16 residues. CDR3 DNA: TGTGCCACCAGCAGGGGGGACAGGGCGCCCACAGATACGCAGTATTTT. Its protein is CATSRGDRAPTDTQYF.

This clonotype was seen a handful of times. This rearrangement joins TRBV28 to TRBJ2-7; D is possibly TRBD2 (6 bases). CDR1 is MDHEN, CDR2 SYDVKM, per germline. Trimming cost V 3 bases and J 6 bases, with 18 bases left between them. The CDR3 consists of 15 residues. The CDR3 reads CASSFGGAGTVEQYF. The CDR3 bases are TGTGCCAGCAGTTTTGGGGGTGCGGGAACGGTCGAGCAGTACTTC.

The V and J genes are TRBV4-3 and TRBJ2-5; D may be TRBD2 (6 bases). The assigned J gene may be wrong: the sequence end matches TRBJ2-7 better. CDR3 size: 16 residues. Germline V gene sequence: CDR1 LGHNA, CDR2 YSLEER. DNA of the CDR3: TGCGCCAGCAGCCAAGATCTCGGGACTGAACACTACGAGCAGTACTTC. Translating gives CASSQDLGTEHYEQYF.

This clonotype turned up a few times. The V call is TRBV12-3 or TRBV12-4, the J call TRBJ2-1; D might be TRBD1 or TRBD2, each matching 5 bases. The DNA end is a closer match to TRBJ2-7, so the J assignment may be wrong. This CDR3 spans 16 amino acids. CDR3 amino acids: CASSLVMPGSSYEQYF. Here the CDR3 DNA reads TGTGCCAGCAGTTTAGTAATGCCAGGGAGTTCGTACGAGCAGTACTTC.

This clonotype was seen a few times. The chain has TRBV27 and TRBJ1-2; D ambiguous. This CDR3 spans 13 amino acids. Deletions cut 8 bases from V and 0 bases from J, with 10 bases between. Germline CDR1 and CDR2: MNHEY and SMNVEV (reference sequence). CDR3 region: CASRPGPNYGYTF. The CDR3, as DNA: TGTGCCAGCCGACCAGGTCCTAACTATGGCTACACCTTC.

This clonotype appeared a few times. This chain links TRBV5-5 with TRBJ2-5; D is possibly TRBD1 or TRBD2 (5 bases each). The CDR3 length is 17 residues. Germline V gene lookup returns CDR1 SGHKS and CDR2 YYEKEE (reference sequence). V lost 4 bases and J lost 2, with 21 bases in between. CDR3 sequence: CASSGTGGRKRQETQYF. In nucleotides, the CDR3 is TGTGCCAGCAGCGGGACCGGTGGACGGAAAAGACAAGAGACCCAGTACTTC.

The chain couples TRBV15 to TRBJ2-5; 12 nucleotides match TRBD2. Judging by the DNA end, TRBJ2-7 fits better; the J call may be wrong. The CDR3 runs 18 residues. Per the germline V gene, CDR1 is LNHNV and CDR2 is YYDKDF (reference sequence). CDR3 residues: CATSRDGLAGQPGDEQYF. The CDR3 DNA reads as TGTGCCACCAGCAGAGATGGACTAGCGGGACAGCCAGGGGACGAGCAGTACTTC.

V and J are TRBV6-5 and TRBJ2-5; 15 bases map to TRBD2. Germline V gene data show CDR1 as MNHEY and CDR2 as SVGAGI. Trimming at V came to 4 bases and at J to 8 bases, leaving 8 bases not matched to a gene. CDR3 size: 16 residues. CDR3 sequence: CASSSWTSGRVETQYF. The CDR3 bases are TGTGCCAGCAGTTCCTGGACTAGCGGGAGGGTAGAAACCCAGTACTTC.

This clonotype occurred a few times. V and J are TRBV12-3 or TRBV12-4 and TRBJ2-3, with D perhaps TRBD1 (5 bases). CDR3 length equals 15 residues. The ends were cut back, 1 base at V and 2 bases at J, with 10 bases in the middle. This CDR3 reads CASSLGQTDTDTQYF. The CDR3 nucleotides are TGTGCCAGCAGTTTAGGACAGACAGACACAGATACGCAGTATTTT.